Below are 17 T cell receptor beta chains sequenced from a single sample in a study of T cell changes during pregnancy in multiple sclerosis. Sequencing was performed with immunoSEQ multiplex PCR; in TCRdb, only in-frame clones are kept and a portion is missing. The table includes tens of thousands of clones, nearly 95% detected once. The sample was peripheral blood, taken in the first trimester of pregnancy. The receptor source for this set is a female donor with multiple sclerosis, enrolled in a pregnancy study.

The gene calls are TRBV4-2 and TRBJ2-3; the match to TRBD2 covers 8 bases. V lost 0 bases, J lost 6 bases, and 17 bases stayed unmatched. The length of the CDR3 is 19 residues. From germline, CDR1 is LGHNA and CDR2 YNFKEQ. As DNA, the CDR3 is TGTGCCAGCAGCCAAGAGTCGGCAGGTCCGGGACTAGTTGACGATACGCAGTATTTT. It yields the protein CASSQESAGPGLVDDTQYF.

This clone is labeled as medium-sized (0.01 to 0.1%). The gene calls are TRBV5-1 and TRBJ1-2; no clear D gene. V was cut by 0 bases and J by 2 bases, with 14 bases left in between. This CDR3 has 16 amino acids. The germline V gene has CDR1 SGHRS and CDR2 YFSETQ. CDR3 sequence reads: CASSLAPRAENYGYTF. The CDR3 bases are TGCGCCAGCAGCTTGGCCCCGAGGGCGGAGAACTATGGCTACACCTTC. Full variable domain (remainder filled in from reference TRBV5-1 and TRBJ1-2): KAGVTQTPRYLIKTRGQQVTLSCSPISGHRSVSWYQQTPGQGLQFLFEYFSETQRNKGNFPGRFSGRQFSNSRSEMNVSTLELGDSALYLCASSLAPRAENYGYTFGSGTRLTVV.

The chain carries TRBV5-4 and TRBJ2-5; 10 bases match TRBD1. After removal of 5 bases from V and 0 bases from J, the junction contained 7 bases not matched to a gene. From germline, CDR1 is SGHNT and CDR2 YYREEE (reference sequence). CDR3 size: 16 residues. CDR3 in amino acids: CASRSGTGVNQETQYF. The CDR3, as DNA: TGTGCCAGCAGATCCGGGACAGGGGTGAACCAAGAGACCCAGTACTTC.

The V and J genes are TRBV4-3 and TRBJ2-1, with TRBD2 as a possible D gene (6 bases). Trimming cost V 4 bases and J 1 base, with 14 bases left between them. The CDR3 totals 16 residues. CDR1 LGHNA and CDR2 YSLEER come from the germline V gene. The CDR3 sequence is CASSRTRGGSYNEQFF. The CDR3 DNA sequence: TGCGCCAGCAGCCGAACCCGTGGGGGGTCCTACAATGAGCAGTTCTTC.

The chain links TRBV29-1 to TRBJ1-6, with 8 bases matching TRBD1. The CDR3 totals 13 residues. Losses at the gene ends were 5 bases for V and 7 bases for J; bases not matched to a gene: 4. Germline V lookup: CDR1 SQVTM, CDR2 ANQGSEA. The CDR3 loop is CSVRDRPNSPLHF. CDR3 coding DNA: TGCAGCGTTCGGGACAGGCCCAATTCACCCCTCCACTTT.

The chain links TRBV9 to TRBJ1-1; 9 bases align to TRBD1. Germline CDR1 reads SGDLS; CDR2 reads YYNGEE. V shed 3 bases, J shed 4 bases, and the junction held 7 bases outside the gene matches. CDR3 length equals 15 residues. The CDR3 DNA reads TGTGCCAGCAGCGACGCCGGGACAGGGAGCACTGAAGCTTTCTTT. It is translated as CASSDAGTGSTEAFF.

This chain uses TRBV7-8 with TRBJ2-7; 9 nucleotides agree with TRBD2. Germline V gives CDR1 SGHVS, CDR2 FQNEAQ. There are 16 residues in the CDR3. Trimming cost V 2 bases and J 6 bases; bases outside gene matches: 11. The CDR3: CASSLRGLAGFSEQYF. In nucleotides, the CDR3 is TGTGCCAGCAGCTTAAGAGGCCTAGCGGGGTTCTCCGAGCAGTACTTC.

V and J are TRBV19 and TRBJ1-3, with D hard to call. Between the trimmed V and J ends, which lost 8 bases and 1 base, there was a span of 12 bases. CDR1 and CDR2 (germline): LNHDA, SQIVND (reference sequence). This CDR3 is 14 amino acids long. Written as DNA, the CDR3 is TGTGCCAGTGCCAGGATCGATTCTGGAAACACCATATATTTT. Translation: CASARIDSGNTIYF.

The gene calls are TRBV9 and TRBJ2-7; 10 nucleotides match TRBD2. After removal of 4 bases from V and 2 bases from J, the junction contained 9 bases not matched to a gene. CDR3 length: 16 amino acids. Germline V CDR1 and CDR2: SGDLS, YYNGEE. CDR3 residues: CASSSPKRGGTYEQYF. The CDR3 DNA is TGTGCCAGCAGCTCCCCGAAGCGGGGGGGCACCTACGAGCAGTACTTC.

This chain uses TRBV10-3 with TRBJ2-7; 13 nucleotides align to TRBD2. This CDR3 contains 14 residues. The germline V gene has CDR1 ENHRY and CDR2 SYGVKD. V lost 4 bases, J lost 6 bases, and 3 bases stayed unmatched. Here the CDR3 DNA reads TGTGCCATCAGTGGACTAGCGGGGGGTTCCGAGCAGTACTTC. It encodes CAISGLAGGSEQYF.

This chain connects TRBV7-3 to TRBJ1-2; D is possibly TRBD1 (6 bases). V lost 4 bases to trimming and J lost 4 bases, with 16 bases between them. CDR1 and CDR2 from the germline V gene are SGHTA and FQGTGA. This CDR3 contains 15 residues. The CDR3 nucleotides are TGTGCCAGCAGCTCCAATCCTACAGGGTCCTATGGCTACACCTTC. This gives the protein CASSSNPTGSYGYTF.

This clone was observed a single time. Here the CDR3 DNA reads TGTGCCAGCAGTTACCCGGACAGCCTGTCGAACTATGGCTACACCTTC. Encoded protein: CASSYPDSLSNYGYTF. The J gene is TRBJ1-2, the V gene TRBV6-6; maybe TRBD1 (6 bases). Trimming left V 2 bases short and J 2 bases short, with 15 bases between. The CDR3 totals 16 residues. The germline CDR1 and CDR2 sequences are MNHNY and SVGAGI (reference sequence).

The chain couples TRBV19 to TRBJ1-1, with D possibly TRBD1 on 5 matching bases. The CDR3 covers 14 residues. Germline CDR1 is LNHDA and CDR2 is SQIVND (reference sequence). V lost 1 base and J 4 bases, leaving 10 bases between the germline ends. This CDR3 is CASSIGAGRTEAFF. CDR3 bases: TGTGCCAGTAGTATAGGCGCAGGGCGCACTGAAGCTTTCTTT.

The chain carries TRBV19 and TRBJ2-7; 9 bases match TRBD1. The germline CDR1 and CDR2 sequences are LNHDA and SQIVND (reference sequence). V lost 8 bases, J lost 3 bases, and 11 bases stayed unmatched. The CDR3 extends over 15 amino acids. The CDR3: CASRDGQGLNYEQYF. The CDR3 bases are TGTGCCAGTCGCGACGGACAGGGGTTGAACTACGAGCAGTACTTC.

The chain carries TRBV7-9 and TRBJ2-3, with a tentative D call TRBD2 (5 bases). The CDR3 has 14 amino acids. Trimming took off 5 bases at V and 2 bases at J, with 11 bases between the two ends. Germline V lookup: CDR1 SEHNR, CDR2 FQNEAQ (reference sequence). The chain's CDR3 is CASSAGLPTDTQYF. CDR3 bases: TGTGCCAGCAGCGCCGGACTCCCCACAGATACGCAGTATTTT.

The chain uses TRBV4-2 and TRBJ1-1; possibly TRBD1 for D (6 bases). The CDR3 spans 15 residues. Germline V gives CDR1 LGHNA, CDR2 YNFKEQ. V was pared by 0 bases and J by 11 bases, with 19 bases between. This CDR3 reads CASSQDQQGQLGAFF. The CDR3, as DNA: TGTGCCAGCAGCCAAGATCAGCAGGGGCAACTAGGGGCTTTCTTT.

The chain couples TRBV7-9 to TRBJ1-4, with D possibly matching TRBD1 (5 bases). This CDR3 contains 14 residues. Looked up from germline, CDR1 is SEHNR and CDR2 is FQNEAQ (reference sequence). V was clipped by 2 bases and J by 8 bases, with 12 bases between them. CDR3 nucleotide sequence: TGTGCCAGCAGCTTACAGGGCATAGGGGAAAAACTGTTTTTT. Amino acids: CASSLQGIGEKLFF. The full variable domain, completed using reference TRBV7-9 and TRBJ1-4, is DTGVSQNPRHKITKRGQNVTFRCDPISEHNRLYWYRQTLGQGPEFLTYFQNEAQLEKSRLLSDRFSAERPKGSFSTLEIQRTEQGDSAMYLCASSLQGIGEKLFFGSGTQLSVL.